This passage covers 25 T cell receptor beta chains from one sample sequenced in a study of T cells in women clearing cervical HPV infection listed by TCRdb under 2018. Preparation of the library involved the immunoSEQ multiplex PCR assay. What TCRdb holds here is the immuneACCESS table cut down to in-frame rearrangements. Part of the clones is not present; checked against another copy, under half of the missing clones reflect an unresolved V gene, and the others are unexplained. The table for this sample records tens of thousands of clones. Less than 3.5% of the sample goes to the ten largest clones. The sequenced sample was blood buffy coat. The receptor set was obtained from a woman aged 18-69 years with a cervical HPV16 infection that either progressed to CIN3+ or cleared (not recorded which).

The CDR3 DNA, read in part, is TGTGCCAGCAGCTTAGCGTGGCAGGCGCAAGAGACG. It encodes CASSLAWQAQET. The full CDR3 protein is CASSLAWQAQETQYF. The rearrangement links TRBV7-9 to TRBJ2-3; D is unresolved. The read ends 3 residues before the CDR3 terminus; that terminus is restored from the germline J gene. The CDR3 is 15 residues long. From germline, CDR1 is SEHNR and CDR2 FQNEAQ (reference sequence).

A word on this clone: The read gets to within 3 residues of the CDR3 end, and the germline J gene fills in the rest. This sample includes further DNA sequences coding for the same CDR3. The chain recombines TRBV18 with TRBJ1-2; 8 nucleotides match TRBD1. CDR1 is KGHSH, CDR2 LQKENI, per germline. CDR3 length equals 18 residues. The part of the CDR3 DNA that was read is TGTGCCAGCTCACCACCAGCCGGGACAGGTATCCTATCCTACGAC. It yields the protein CASSPPAGTGILSYD. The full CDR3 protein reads CASSPPAGTGILSYDYTF.

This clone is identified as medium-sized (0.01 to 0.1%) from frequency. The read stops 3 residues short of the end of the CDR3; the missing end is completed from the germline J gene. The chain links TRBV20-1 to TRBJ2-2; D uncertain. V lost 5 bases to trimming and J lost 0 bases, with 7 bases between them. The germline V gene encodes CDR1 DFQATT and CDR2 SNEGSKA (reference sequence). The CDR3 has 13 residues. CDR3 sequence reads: CSAPRTNTGELFF. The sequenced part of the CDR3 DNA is TGCAGTGCTCCGCGGACGAACACCGGGGAG.

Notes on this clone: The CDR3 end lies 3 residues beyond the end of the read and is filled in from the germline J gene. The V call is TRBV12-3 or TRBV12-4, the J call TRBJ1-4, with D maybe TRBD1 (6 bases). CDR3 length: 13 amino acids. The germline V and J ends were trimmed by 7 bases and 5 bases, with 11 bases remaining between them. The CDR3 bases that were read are TGTGCCAGCACTTTGGACAGAAATGAAAAA. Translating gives CASTLDRNEK. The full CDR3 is CASTLDRNEKLFF.

Here the CDR3 reads CSVLGLARPTDTQYF. CDR3 DNA (partial): TGCAGCGTGCTGGGACTAGCGAGACCCACAGATACG. The chain recombines TRBV29-1 with TRBJ2-3, with TRBD2 matching 10 bases. From the germline J gene comes the end of the CDR3, since the read stops 3 residues before it. The junction had 8 bases not matched to a gene; V was cut back by 6 bases and J by 2 bases. This CDR3 spans 15 amino acids. Germline CDR1 reads SQVTM; CDR2 reads ANQGSEA.

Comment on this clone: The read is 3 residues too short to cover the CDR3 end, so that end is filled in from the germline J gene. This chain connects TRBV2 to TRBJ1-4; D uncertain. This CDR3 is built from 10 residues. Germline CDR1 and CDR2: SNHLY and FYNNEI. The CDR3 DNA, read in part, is TGTGCCAGCAGTCGTCACGGA. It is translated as CASSRHG. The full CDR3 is CASSRHGLFF.

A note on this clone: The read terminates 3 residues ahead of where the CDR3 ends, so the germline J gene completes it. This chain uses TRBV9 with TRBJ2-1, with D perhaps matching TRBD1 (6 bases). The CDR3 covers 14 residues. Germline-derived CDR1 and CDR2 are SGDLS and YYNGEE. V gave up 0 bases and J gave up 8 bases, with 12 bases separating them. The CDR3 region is CASSVGPAGDEQFF. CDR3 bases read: TGTGCCAGCAGCGTAGGACCGGCAGGGGATGAG.

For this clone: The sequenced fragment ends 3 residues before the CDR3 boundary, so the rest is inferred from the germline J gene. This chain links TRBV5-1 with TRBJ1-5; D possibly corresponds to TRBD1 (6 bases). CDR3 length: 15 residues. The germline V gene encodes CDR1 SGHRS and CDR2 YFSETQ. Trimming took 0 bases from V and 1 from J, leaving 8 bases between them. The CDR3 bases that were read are TGCGCCAGCAGCTTGGCCGGACAGAGCAATCAGCCC. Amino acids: CASSLAGQSNQP. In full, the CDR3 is CASSLAGQSNQPQHF.

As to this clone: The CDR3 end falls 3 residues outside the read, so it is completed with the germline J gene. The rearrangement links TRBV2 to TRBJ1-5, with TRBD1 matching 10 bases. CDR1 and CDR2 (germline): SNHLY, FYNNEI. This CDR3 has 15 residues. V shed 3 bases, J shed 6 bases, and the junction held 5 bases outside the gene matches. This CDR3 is CASSDGDRGRQPQHF. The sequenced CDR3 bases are TGTGCCAGCAGTGATGGGGACAGGGGTCGTCAGCCC.

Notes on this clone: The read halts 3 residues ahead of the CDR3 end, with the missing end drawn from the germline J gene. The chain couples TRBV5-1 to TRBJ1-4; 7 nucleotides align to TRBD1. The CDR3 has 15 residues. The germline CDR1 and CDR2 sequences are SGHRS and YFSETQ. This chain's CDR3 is CASSLGEGAFSPLFF. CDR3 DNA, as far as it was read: TGCGCCAGCAGCTTAGGGGAGGGGGCATTCTCACCA.

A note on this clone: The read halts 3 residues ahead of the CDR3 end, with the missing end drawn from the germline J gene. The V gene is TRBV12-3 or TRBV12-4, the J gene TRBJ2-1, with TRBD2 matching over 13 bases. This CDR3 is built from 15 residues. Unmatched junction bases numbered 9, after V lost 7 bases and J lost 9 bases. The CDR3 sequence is CASTLGLAGAVEQFF. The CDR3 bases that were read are TGTGCCAGCACCCTCGGACTAGCGGGAGCGGTTGAG.

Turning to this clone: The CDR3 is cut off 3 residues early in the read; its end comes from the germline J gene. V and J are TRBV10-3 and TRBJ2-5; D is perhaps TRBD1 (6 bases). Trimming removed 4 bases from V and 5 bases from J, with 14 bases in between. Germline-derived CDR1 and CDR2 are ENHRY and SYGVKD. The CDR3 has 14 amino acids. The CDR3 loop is CAISVTLRGETQYF. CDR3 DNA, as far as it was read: TGTGCCATCAGTGTAACCCTTAGGGGGGAGACC.

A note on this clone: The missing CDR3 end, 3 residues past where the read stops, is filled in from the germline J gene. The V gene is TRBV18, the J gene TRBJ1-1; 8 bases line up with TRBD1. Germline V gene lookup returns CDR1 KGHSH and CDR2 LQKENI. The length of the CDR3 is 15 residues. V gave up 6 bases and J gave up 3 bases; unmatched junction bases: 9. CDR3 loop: CASSNLNRGDTEAFF. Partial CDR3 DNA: TGTGCCAGCTCCAATCTCAACAGGGGGGACACTGAA.

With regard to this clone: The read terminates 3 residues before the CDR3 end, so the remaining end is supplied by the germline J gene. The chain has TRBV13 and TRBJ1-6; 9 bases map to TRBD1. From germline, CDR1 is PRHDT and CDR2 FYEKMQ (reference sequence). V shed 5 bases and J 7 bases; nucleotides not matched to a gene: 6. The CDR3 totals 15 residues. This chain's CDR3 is CASSGGTGRNSPLHF. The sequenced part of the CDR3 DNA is TGTGCCAGCAGCGGAGGGACAGGGCGGAATTCACCC.

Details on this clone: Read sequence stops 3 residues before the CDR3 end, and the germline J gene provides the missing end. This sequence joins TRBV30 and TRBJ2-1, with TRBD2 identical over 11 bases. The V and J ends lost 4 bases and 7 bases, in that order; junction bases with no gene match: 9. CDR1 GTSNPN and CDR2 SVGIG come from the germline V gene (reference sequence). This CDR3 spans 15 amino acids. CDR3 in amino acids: CAWTAGTSGMNEQFF. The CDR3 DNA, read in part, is TGTGCCTGGACGGCCGGGACTAGCGGCATGAATGAG.

The CDR3 spells CASSLQLPQETQYF. CDR3 DNA (partial): TGTGCCAGCAGTTTACAACTGCCACAAGAGACC. V usage is TRBV28 and J usage is TRBJ2-5; D not resolved. The DNA ends 3 residues before the CDR3 does, and the rest of the CDR3 is filled in from the germline J gene. Trimming pared 2 bases from V and 2 bases from J, leaving 9 bases between. Germline V gene sequence: CDR1 MDHEN, CDR2 SYDVKM. The CDR3 loop spans 14 amino acids.

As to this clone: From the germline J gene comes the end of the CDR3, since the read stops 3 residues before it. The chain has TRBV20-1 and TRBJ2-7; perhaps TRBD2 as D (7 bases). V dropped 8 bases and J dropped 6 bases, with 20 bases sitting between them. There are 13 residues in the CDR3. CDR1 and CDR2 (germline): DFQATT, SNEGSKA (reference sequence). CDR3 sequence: CSSPAPGGLEQYF. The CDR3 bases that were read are TGCAGTTCTCCGGCCCCGGGGGGCCTCGAG.

This CDR3 is CASSFRDRINGQYF. Partial CDR3 DNA: TGTGCCAGCAGCTTCCGGGACAGAATTAATGGT. V is TRBV7-2 and J is TRBJ2-4, with 7 bases identical to TRBD1. The CDR3 end lies 3 residues beyond the end of the read and is filled in from the germline J gene. Germline V gene sequence: CDR1 SGHTA, CDR2 FQGNSA. The CDR3 is made up of 14 amino acids.

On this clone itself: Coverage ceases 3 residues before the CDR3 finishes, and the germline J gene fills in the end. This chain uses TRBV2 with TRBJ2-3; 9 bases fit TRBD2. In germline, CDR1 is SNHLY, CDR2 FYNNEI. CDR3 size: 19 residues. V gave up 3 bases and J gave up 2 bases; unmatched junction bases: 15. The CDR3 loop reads CASSDGGRAVFGFTDTQYF. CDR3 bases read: TGTGCCAGCAGTGACGGCGGGAGGGCCGTATTTGGGTTCACAGATACG.

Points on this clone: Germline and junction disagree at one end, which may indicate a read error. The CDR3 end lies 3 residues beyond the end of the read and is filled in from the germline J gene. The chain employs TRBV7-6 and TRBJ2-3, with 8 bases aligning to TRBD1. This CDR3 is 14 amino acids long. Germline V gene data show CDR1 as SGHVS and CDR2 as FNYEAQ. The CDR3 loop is CASSSAGGSETQYF. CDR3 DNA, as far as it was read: TGTGCCAGCAGCTCCGCAGGGGGCTCAGAGACG. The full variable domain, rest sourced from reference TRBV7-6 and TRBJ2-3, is GAGVSQSPRYKVTKRGQDVALRCDPISGHVSLYWYRQALGQGPEFLTYFNYEAQQDKSGLPNDRFSAERPEGSISTLTIQRTEQRDSAMYRCASSSAGGSETQYFGPGTRLTVL.

CDR3 bases read: TGTGCCAGTAGTCAGGGAAGTGGGGCCAACGTC. Its translation is CASSQGSGANV. The full CDR3 protein reads CASSQGSGANVLTF. The chain uses TRBV19 and TRBJ2-6; a possible D gene is TRBD1 (5 bases). The read ends 3 residues early relative to the CDR3; the germline J gene fills the gap. The CDR3 spans 14 residues. Germline lookup yields CDR1 LNHDA and CDR2 SQIVND (reference sequence). V gave up 5 bases and J gave up 3 bases, with 8 bases separating them.

The CDR3 spells CASSEPGQGNYGYTF. The CDR3 bases that were read are TGTGCCAGCAGTGAACCGGGACAGGGGAACTATGGC. The chain uses TRBV6-1 and TRBJ1-2, with 10 bases fitting TRBD1. The sequence runs out 3 residues before the end of the CDR3; the remainder is reconstructed from the germline J gene. There are 15 residues in the CDR3. V shed 2 bases, J shed 2 bases, and the junction held 2 bases outside the gene matches. The germline gives CDR1 MNHNS, CDR2 SASEGT.

This CDR3 reads CASSIVGRGTEAFF. Partial CDR3 DNA: TGTGCCAGTAGTATTGTAGGGAGGGGGACTGAA. The chain uses TRBV19 and TRBJ1-1; possibly TRBD1 for D (6 bases). Read coverage stops 3 residues before the CDR3 terminus; the germline J gene supplies the remainder. Germline V gene sequence: CDR1 LNHDA, CDR2 SQIVND (reference sequence). This CDR3 is 14 amino acids long. V lost 3 bases, J lost 5 bases, and 13 bases lay in between. Drawing the rest from reference TRBV19 and TRBJ1-1, the complete variable domain is DGGITQSPKYLFRKEGQNVTLSCEQNLNHDAMYWYRQDPGQGLRLIYYSQIVNDFQKGDIAEGYSVSREKKESFPLTVTSAQKNPTAFYLCASSIVGRGTEAFFGQGTRLTVV.

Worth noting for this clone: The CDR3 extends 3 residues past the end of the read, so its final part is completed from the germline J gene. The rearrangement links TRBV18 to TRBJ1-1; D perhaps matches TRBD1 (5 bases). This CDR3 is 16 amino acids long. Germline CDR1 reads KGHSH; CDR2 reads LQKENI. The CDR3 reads CASSQSLASSAGQAFF. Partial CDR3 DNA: TGTGCCAGCTCACAATCCCTGGCTTCTTCGGCAGGGCAG.

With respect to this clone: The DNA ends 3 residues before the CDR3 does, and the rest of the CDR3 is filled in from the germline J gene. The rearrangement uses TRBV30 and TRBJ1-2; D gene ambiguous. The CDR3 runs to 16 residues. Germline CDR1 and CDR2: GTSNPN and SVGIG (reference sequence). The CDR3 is CAWNYLAGVRTDTYTF. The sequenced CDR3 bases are TGTGCCTGGAATTATCTAGCGGGAGTTCGCACAGATACC.